The clone carrying this T cell receptor beta chain was observed at least ten times. The antigen remains undetermined. The data were taken from a study of T cells in Graves' hyperthyroidism and ophthalmopathy. Study-level background: Peripheral blood was secured at the point of initial diagnosis, before any treatment. Study conclusions and caveats: In simple terms, a model built on 13 V-J features told ophthalmopathy apart from stable hyperthyroidism. The majority of expanded thyroid clonotypes above 0.001 also appeared in blood.

Ophthalmopathy patients had moderate-to-severe active disease, CAS ≥3, NOSPECS ≥4, and disease duration under 3 months. The CDR3 regions of TCR beta were amplified from RNA transcripts. The HTBI primer set drove a first-round RT-PCR of the TCR CDR3. TCRdb itself ran the multiplex PCR reads through MiXCR, one entry per CDR3 protein. The repertoire holds 300,000 to 450,000 distinct CDR3 sequences, with around a sixth as singletons. The sequence was obtained from a man younger than 35 with Graves' ophthalmopathy. The sample was blood.

CDR3 region: CASTRYNEQFF. The CDR3, as DNA: TGTGCCAGCACGCGCTACAATGAGCAGTTCTTC. V and J are TRBV28 and TRBJ2-1; D call uncertain. Deletions cut 7 bases from V and 3 bases from J, with 4 bases between. This CDR3 comprises 11 residues. Germline CDR1 reads MDHEN; CDR2 reads SYDVKM.